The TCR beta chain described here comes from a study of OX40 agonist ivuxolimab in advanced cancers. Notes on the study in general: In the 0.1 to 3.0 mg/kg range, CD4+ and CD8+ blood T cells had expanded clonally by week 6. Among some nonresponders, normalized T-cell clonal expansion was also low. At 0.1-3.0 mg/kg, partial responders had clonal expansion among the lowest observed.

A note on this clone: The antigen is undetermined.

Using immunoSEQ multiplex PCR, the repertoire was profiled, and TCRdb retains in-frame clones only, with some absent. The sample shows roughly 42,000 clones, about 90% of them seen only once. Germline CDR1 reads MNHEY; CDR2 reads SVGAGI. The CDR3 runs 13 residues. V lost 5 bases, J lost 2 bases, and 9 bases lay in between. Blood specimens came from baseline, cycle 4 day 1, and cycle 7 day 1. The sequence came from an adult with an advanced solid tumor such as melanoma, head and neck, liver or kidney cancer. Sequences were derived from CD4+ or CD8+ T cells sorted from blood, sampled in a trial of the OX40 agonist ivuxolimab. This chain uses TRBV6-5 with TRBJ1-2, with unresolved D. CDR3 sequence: CASSGSPNYGYTF. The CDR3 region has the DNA TGTGCCAGCAGTGGTTCACCAAACTATGGCTACACCTTC.